This T cell receptor (beta chain) was identified in a study of T cell repertoires in cytomegalovirus infection. Study context: Through public TCR beta signatures, both CMV infection and matching HLA type were indicated.

TCRdb ran MiXCR on the reads and lists one entry per CDR3 protein. Of about 530,000 distinct CDR3 sequences in the sample, around a quarter were seen once. The CDR3 covers 15 residues. V lost 5 bases to trimming and J lost 4 bases; unmatched junction nucleotides: 8. Germline V gene sequence: CDR1 MNHEY, CDR2 SMNVEV (reference sequence). General study points: Identification of carriers of CMV plus the relevant HLA was performed using cumulative public TCR beta family frequency. The study found HLA-C-restricted CMV-specific TCR beta clonotypes dominating the ex vivo response.

As for this clonotype: Its antigen is unknown.

The TCR was taken from a human donor in good health (CMV status not recorded). Some clones in this sample may be carry-over from other donors' samples. Sequenced input: PBMCs. This chain uses TRBV27 with TRBJ2-1, with 7 positions matching TRBD1. CDR3 sequence reads: CASSLRDRPYNEQFF. In DNA form, the CDR3 reads TGTGCCAGCAGTCTCCGGGACAGACCGTACAATGAGCAGTTCTTC.